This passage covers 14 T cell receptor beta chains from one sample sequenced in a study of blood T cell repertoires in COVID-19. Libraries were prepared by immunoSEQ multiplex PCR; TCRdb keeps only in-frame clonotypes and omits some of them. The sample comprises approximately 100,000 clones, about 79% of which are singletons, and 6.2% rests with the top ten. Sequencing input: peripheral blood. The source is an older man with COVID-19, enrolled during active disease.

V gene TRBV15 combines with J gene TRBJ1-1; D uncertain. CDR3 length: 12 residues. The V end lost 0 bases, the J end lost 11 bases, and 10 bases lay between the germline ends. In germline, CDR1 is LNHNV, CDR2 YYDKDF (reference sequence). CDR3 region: CATSRDQEEAFF. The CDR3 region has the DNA TGTGCCACCAGCAGAGATCAGGAGGAGGCTTTCTTT.

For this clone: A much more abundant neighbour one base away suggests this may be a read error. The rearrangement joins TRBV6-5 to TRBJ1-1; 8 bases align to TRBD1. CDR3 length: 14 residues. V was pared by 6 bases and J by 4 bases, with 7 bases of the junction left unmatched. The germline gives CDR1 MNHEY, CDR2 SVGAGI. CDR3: CASSPTGVGTEAFF. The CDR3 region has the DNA TGTGCCAGCAGCCCGACAGGGGTGGGCACTGAAGCTTTCTTT.

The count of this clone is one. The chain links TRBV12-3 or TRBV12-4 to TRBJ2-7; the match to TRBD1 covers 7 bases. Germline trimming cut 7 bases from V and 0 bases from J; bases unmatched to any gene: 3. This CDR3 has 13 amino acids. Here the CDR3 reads CASKWTGSYEQYF. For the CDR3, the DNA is TGTGCCAGCAAATGGACAGGCTCCTACGAGCAGTACTTC.

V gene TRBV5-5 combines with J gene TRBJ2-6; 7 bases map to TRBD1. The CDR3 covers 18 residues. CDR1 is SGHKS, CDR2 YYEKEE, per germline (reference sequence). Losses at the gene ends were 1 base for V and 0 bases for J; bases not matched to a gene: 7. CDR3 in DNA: TGTGCCAGCAGCTTGCAGTGGACAGGACCCTCTGGGGCCAACGTCCTGACTTTC. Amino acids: CASSLQWTGPSGANVLTF. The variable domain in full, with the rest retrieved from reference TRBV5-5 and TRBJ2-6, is DAGVTQSPTHLIKTRGQQVTLRCSPISGHKSVSWYQQVLGQGPQFIFQYYEKEERGRGNFPDRFSARQFPNYSSELNVNALLLGDSALYLCASSLQWTGPSGANVLTFGAGSRLTVL.

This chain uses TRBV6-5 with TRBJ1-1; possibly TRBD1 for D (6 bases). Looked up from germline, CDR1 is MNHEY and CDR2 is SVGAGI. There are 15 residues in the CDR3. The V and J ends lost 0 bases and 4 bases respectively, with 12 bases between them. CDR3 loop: CASSYSPGQGTEAFF. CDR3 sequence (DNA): TGTGCCAGCAGTTACTCTCCGGGACAAGGCACTGAAGCTTTCTTT.

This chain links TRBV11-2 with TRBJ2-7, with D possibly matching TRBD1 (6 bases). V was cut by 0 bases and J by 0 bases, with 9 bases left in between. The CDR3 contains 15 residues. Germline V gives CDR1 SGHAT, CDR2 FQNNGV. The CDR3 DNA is TGTGCCAGCAGCTTAGAAGGCAGGGGCTCCTACGAGCAGTACTTC. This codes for CASSLEGRGSYEQYF.

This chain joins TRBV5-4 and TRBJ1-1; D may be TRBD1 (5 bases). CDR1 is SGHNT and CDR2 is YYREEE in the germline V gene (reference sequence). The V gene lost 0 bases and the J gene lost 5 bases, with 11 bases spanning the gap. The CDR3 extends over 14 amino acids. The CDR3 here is CASSLGGRGTEAFF. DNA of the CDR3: TGTGCCAGCAGCTTGGGGGGCCGGGGGACTGAAGCTTTCTTT.

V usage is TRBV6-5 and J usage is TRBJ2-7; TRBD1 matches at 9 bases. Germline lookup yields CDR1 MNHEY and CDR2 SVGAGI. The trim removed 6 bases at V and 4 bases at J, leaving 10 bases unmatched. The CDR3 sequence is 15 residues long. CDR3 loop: CASSLAGTGLYEQYF. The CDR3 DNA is TGTGCCAGCAGCTTAGCCGGGACAGGGTTATACGAGCAGTACTTC.

CDR3: CASSETVYGYTF. In DNA, the CDR3 is TGTGCCAGCAGTGAGACAGTCTATGGCTACACCTTC. The chain employs TRBV6-1 and TRBJ1-2, with a weak D call TRBD1 (5 bases). The CDR3 spans 12 residues. Germline loops: CDR1 MNHNS, CDR2 SASEGT. Between the trimmed V and J ends, which lost 3 bases and 4 bases, there was a span of 6 bases.

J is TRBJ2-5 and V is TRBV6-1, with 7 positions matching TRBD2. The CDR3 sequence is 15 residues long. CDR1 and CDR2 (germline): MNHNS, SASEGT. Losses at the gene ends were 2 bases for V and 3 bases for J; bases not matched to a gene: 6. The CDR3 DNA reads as TGTGCCAGCAGTGAACTATCGAGCGGGAAAGAGACCCAGTACTTC. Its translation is CASSELSSGKETQYF.

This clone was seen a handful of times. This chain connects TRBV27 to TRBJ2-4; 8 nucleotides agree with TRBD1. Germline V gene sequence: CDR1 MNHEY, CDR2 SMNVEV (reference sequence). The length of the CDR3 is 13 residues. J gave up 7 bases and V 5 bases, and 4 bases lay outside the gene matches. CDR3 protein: CASSVTGGNIQYF. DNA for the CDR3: TGTGCCAGCAGTGTAACAGGGGGGAACATTCAGTACTTC.

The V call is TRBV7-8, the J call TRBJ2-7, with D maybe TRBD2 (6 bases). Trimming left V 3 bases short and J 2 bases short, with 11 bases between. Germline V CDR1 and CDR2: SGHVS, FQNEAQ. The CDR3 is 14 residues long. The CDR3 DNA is TGTGCCAGCAGCTTGTTGGGACTGGCCTACGAGCAGTACTTC. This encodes CASSLLGLAYEQYF.

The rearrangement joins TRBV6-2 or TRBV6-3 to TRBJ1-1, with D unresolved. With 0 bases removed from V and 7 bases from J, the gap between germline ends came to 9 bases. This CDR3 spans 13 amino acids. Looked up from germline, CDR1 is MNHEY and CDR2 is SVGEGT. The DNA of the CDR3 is TGTGCCAGCAGTTACTCGGGGAGTAATGAAGCTTTCTTT. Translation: CASSYSGSNEAFF.

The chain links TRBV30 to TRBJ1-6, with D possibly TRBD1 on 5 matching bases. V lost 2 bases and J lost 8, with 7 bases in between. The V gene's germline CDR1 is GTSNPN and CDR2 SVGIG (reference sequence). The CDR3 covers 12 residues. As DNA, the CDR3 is TGTGCCTGGAGTCCCAGGGATTCACCCCTCCACTTT. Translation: CAWSPRDSPLHF.